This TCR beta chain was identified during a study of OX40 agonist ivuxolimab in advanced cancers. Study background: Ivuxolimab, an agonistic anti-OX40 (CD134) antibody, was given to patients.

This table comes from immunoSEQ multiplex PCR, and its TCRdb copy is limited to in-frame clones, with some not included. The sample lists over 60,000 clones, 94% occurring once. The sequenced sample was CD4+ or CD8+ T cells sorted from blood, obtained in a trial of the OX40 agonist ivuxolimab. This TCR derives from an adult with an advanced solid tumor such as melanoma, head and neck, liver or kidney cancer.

This chain's CDR3 is CASAPLGGTNTEAFF. The CDR3 nucleotides read TGTGCCAGCGCTCCCCTTGGGGGCACCAACACTGAAGCTTTCTTT. The J gene is TRBJ1-1, the V gene TRBV6-6; possible D gene TRBD1, 6 bases. The germline CDR1 and CDR2 sequences are MNHNY and SVGAGI (reference sequence). V was cut by 8 bases and J by 2 bases, with 18 bases left in between. This CDR3 has 15 amino acids.